The clone carrying this T cell receptor (beta chain) ranks as medium-sized. The antigen is unknown. The sample is drawn from a study of spatial heterogeneity in lung cancer. Study-wide results and caveats: In tumors, expanded intratumoral alpha and beta TCR counts tracked mutation counts.

The time point: sample taken at primary tumor resection. TCRdb re-called the 5' RACE reads through MiXCR, storing one row per CDR3 protein. The table has around 1,200 distinct CDR3 sequences, about a sixth seen once. Trimming took 1 base from V and 6 from J, leaving 9 bases between them. The V gene's germline CDR1 is SGHTA and CDR2 FQGTGA. This CDR3 contains 13 residues. The material was lung tumor tissue, obtained at surgery. This sequence originates from a male donor with early-stage non-small cell lung cancer. This chain connects TRBV7-3 to TRBJ1-1; no firm D call. The CDR3 DNA sequence: TGTGCCAGCAGCTTAAATAAGGGTGCTGAAGCTTTCTTT. This sequence encodes CASSLNKGAEAFF.